The 4 T cell receptor beta chains below all came from one sample that was sequenced in a study of T cell repertoires in cytomegalovirus infection (dated by TCRdb to about 2019). These receptors lack a known antigen. Sequencing relied on an Illumina HiSeq 1500. Clones were called with MiXCR by TCRdb after fastp trimmed the public reads at Q25, and only in-frame beta chains were retained. Each CDR3 protein gets just one entry, which takes the most common genes and DNA from the rows behind it. The sample contains 900,000 to 950,000 distinct CDR3 sequences, roughly a third of them found a single time. The top ten clonotypes cover roughly an eighth of the sample. Explained via the paper, the treatment or condition label denotes: in vitro stimulation with specific CMV peptide epitopes to enrich CMV-specific T cells. The sample here was cultured CD8+ T cells from PBMCs, taken from culture after CMV antigen stimulation. Receptors originate from a human donor in good health (CMV status not recorded). Some clones in this sample may be carry-over from other donors' samples.

The table lists this clonotype with a count of one. The rearrangement uses TRBV6-6 and TRBJ1-5; TRBD1 aligns across 10 bases. Germline-derived CDR1 and CDR2 are MNHNY and SVGAGI (reference sequence). The CDR3 length is 16 residues. V lost 5 bases, J lost 2 bases, and 6 bases stayed unmatched. CDR3 protein: CASSGRQGAGNQPQHF. In DNA form, the CDR3 reads TGTGCCAGCAGTGGAAGACAGGGGGCCGGCAATCAGCCCCAGCATTTT.

This clonotype was found once. The J gene is TRBJ2-1, the V gene TRBV24-1; 7 positions match TRBD1. The CDR3 has 17 amino acids. V dropped 3 bases and J dropped 6; count of bases not matched to a gene: 13. Germline CDR1 and CDR2: KGHDR and SFDVKD. CDR3 amino acids: CATSDLGGTGVSNEQFF. In DNA, the CDR3 is TGTGCCACCAGTGATCTGGGTGGAACAGGGGTTTCCAATGAGCAGTTCTTC.

The chain combines TRBV18 with TRBJ1-1; D call uncertain. The CDR3 covers 13 residues. The V end lost 1 base, the J end lost 6 bases, and 9 bases lay between the germline ends. Germline assignment: CDR1 KGHSH and CDR2 LQKENI. In DNA form, the CDR3 reads TGTGCCAGCTCACCACTGAAGACCTCTGAAGCTTTCTTT. Translated, it gives CASSPLKTSEAFF. Using reference TRBV18 and TRBJ1-1 for the parts outside the CDR3, the full variable domain is NAGVMQNPRHLVRRRGQEARLRCSPMKGHSHVYWYRQLPEEGLKFMVYLQKENIIDESGMPKERFSAEFPKEGPSILRIQQVVRGDSAAYFCASSPLKTSEAFFGQGTRLTVV.

The chain recombines TRBV11-2 with TRBJ2-1; TRBD2 aligns across 9 bases. CDR3 size: 17 residues. Germline CDR1 reads SGHAT; CDR2 reads FQNNGV. The trim removed 4 bases at V and 0 bases at J, leaving 7 bases unmatched. The CDR3 region has the DNA TGTGCCAGCAGCTCCCTGGGAGCGGGGGGCTCCTACAATGAGCAGTTCTTC. Amino acids: CASSSLGAGGSYNEQFF.